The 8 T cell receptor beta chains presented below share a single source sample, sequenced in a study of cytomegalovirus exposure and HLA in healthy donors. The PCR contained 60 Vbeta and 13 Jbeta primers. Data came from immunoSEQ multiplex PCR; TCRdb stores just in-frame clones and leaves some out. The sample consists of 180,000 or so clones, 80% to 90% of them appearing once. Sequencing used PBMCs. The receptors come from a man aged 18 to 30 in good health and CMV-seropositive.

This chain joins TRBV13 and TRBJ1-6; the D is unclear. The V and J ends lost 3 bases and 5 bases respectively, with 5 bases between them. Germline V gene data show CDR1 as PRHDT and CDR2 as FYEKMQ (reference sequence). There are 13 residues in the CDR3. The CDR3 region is CASSFGNNSPLHF. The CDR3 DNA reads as TGTGCCAGCAGCTTCGGTAATAATTCACCCCTCCACTTT.

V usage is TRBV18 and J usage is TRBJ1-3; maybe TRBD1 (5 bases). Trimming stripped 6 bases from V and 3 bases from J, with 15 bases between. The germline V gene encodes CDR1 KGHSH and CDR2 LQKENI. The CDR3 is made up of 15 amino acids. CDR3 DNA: TGTGCCAGCTCGGAGTACCAGGGAATTGGAAACACCATATATTTT. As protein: CASSEYQGIGNTIYF.

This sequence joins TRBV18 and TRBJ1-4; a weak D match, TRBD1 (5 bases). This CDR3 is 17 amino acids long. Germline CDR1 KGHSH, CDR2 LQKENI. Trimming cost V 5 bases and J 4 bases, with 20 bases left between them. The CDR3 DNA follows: TGTGCCAGCTCAACGACCCCCCAGGGCAGGGTTAATGAAAAACTGTTTTTT. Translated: CASSTTPQGRVNEKLFF. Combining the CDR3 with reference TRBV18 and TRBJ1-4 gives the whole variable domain NAGVMQNPRHLVRRRGQEARLRCSPMKGHSHVYWYRQLPEEGLKFMVYLQKENIIDESGMPKERFSAEFPKEGPSILRIQQVVRGDSAAYFCASSTTPQGRVNEKLFFGSGTQLSVL.

CDR3 amino acids: CASSAGDQPQHF. CDR3 coding DNA: TGTGCCAGCTCTGCAGGGGATCAGCCCCAGCATTTT. This chain uses TRBV18 with TRBJ1-5, with a weak D call TRBD1 (6 bases). The germline V gene encodes CDR1 KGHSH and CDR2 LQKENI. Trimming removed 6 bases from V and 5 bases from J, with 8 bases in between. This CDR3 has 12 amino acids.

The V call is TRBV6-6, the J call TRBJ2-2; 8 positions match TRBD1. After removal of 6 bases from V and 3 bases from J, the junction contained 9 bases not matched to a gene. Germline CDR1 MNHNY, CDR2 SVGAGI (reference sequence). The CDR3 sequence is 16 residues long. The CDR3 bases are TGTGCCAGCAGACCAGCCACAGGGGGATACACCGGGGAGCTGTTTTTT. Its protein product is CASRPATGGYTGELFF.

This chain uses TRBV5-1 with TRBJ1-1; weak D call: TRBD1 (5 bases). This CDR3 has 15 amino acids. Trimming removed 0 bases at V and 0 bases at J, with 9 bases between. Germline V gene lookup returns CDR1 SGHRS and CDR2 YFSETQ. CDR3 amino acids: CASSLAGGMNTEAFF. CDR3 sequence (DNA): TGCGCCAGCAGCTTGGCCGGGGGAATGAACACTGAAGCTTTCTTT.

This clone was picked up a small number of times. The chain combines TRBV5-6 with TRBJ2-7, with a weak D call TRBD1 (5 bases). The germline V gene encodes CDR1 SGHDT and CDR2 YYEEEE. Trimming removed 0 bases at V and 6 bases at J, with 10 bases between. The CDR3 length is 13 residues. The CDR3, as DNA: TGTGCCAGCAGCTTGGCCCTCACAGGCGAGCAGTACTTC. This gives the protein CASSLALTGEQYF.

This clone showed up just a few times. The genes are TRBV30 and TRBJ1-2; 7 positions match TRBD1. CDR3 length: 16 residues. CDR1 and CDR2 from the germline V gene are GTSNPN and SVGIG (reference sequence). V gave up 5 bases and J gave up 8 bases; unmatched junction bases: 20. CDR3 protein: CAWSDRRLSDRGGYTF. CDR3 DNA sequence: TGTGCCTGGTCGGACAGGAGGTTGTCGGATCGCGGCGGCTACACCTTC. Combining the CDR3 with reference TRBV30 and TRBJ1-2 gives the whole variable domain SQTIHQWPATLVQPVGSPLSLECTVEGTSNPNLYWYRQAAGRGLQLLFYSVGIGQISSEVPQNLSASRPQDRQFILSSKKLLLSDSGFYLCAWSDRRLSDRGGYTFGSGTRLTVV.